The sequence of this T cell receptor beta chain was determined in a study of identical twins. Study outcomes and limitations: Within cord blood, abundant beta clonotypes carried fewer insertions, but memory repertoires showed no such trend. Sequences that were out-of-frame, alpha and twin-shared displayed an excess of low generation probability. There is a chance that invariant MAIT and iNKT cells partially muddied zero-insertion analyses.

Via MiXCR, TCRdb re-called the 5' RACE reads, giving one row per CDR3 protein. The table records approximately 620,000 distinct CDR3 sequences, 8% to 9% of them present only once. V was clipped by 6 bases and J by 7 bases; unmatched bases: 6. The CDR3 covers 13 residues. CDR1 MNHNS and CDR2 SASEGT come from the germline V gene. Notes on this clonotype: Its specificity is unknown.

These data were likewise used in another study, on yellow fever vaccine responses in identical twins.

Sequences were obtained from PBMCs. This receptor was obtained from a woman between 18 and 29 years old in good health. The rearrangement uses TRBV6-1 and TRBJ2-3, with TRBD1 matching over 8 bases. CDR3 nucleotide sequence: TGTGCCAGCAGGCCCCGACAGGGGAATACGCAGTATTTT. This encodes CASRPRQGNTQYF.